The entry below describes one T cell receptor (beta chain). Its specificity is unknown. Selected positively for CCR7 and CD45RO-negative, naive CD8 cells excluded terminally differentiated effector memory CD45RA+ cells. None of the donors, who were healthy HIV-negative adults, had recently had acute infections or vaccinations. This sample was taken from a study of shared clonotypes between healthy human individuals. Each PCR replicate from the sorted subsets contained around 0.2 ug DNA, which is about 30,000 T cell genomes. Assay: immunoSEQ multiplex PCR; the TCRdb copy retains only in-frame clones and omits some. The top ten hold under 1.5% of the sample, which has around 2,000,000 clones, about 95% seen once. Study-level findings and limits: Some naive CD4 clonotypes, about 5.5%, turned up in common across a few donors. Estimated richness values were generally larger in naive subsets than in memory subsets.

Germline-derived CDR1 and CDR2 are SGHRS and YFSETQ. The CDR3 contains 15 residues. Trimming took 5 bases from V and 4 from J; bases not matched to a gene: 5. Input material: naive CD8+ T cells sorted from blood. The receptor was derived from a man younger than 35 in good health. V is TRBV5-1 and J is TRBJ1-5; 11 nucleotides match TRBD1. The CDR3 DNA follows: TGCGCCAGCAGGGACGGGACAGGGGGTAATCAGCCCCAGCATTTT. It specifies CASRDGTGGNQPQHF.